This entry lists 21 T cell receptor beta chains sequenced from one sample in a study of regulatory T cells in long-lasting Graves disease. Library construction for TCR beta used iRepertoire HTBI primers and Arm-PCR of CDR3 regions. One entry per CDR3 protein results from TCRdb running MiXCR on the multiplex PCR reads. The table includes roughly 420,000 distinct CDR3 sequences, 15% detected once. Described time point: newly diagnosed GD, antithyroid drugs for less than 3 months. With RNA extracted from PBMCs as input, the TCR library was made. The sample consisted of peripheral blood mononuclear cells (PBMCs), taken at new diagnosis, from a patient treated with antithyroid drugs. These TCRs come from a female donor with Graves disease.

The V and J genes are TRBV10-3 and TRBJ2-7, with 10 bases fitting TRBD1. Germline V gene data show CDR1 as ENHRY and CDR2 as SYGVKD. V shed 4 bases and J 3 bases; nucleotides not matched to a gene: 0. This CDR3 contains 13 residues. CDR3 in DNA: TGTGCCATCAGTGGGACAGGGGGCTACGAGCAGTACTTC. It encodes CAISGTGGYEQYF.

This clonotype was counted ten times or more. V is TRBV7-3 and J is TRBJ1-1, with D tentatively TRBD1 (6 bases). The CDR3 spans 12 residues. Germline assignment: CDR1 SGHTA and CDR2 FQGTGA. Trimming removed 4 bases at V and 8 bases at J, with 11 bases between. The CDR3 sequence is CASSWGGPEAFF. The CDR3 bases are TGTGCCAGCAGCTGGGGGGGGCCCGAAGCTTTCTTT.

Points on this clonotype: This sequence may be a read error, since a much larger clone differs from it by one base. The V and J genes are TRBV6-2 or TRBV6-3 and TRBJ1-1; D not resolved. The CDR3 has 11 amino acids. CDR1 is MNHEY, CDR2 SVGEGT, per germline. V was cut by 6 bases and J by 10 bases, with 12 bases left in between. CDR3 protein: CASSLPVRAFF. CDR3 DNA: TGTGCCAGCAGCCTCCCTGTGAGAGCTTTCTTT.

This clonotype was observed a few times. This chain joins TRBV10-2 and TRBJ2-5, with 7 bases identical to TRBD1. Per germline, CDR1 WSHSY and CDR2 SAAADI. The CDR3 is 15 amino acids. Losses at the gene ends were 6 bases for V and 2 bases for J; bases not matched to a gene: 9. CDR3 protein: CASRPTGTAQETQYF. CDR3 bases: TGCGCCAGCAGACCCACCGGGACAGCACAAGAGACCCAGTACTTC.

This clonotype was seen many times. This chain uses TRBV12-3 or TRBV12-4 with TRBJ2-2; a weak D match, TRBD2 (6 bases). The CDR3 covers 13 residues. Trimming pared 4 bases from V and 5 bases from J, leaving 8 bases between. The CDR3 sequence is CASSSGGTGELFF. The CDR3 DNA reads TGTGCCAGCAGTTCCGGGGGAACCGGGGAGCTGTTTTTT.

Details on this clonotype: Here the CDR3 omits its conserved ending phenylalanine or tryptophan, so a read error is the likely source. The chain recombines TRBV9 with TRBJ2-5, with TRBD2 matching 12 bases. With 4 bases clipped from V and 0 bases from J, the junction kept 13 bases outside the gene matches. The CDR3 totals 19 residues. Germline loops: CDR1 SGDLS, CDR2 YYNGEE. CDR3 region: CASSPSGTSGLGHQETQYL. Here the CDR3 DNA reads TGTGCCAGCAGCCCCAGTGGGACTAGCGGGTTAGGCCACCAAGAGACCCAGTACCTC.

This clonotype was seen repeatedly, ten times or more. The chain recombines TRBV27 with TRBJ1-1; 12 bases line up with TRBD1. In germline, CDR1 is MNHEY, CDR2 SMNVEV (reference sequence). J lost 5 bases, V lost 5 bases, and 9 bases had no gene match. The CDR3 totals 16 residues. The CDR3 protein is CASSLGQGALGTEAFF. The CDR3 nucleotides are TGTGCCAGCAGTCTGGGACAGGGGGCGCTGGGTACTGAAGCTTTCTTT.

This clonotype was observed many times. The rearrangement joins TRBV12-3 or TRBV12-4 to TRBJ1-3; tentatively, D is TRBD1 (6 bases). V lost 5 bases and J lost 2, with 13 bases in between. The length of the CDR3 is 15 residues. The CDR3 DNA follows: TGTGCCAGCAGTGGAACAGGGACGACTGGAAACACCATATATTTT. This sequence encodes CASSGTGTTGNTIYF.

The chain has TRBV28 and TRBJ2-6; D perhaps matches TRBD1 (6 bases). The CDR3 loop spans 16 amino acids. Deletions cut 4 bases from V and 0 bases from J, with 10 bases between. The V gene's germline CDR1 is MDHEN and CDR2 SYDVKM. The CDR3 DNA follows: TGTGCCAGCAGTTCCTACAGGGCCTCTGGGGCCAACGTCCTGACTTTC. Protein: CASSSYRASGANVLTF.

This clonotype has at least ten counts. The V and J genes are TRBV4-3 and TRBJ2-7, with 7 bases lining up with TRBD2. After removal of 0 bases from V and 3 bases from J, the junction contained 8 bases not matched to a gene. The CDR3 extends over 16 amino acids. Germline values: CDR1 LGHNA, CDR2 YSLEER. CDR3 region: CASSQDRASGYYEQYF. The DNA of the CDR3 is TGCGCCAGCAGCCAAGATAGGGCTAGCGGATACTACGAGCAGTACTTC.

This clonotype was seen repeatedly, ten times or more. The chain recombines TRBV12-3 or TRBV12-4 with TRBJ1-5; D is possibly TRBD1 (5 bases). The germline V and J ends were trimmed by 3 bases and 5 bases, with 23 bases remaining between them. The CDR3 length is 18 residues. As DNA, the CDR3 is TGTGCCAGCAGTTTTAGTATTCTCCCCGGGGCGCTCGATCAGCCCCAGCATTTT. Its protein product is CASSFSILPGALDQPQHF.

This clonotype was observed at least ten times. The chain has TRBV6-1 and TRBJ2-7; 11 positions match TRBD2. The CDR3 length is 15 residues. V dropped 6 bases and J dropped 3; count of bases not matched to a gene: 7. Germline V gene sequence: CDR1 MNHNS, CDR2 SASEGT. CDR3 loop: CASRYTSGSIYEQYF. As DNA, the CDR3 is TGTGCCAGCAGATATACTAGCGGGAGTATCTACGAGCAGTACTTC.

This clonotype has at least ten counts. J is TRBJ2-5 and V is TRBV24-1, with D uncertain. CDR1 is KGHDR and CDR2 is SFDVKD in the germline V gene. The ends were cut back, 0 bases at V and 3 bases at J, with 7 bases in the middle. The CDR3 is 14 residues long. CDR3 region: CATSDLWQEETQYF. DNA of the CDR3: TGTGCCACCAGTGATTTGTGGCAGGAAGAGACCCAGTACTTC.

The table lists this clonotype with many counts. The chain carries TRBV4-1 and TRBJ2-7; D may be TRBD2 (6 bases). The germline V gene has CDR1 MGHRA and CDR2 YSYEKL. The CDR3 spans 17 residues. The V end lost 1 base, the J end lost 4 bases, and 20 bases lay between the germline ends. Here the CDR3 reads CASSQVAGGGQGYEQYF. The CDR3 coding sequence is TGCGCCAGCAGCCAAGTGGCCGGGGGTGGGCAAGGGTACGAGCAGTACTTC.

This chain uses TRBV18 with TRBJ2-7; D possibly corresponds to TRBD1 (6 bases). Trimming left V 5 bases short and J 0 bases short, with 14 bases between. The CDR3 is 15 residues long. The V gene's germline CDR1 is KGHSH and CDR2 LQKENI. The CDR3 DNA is TGTGCCAGCTCATCGGGCAGGGGAAGCTCCTACGAGCAGTACTTC. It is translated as CASSSGRGSSYEQYF. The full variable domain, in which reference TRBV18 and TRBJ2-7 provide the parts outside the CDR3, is NAGVMQNPRHLVRRRGQEARLRCSPMKGHSHVYWYRQLPEEGLKFMVYLQKENIIDESGMPKERFSAEFPKEGPSILRIQQVVRGDSAAYFCASSSGRGSSYEQYFGPGTRLTVT.

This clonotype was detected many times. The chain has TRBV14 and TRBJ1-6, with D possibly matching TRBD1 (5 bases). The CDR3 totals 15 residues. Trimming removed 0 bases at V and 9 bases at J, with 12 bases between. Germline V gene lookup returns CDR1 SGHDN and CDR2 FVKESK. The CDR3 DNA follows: TGTGCCAGCAGCCAAGATGGAGCAAGGGGTTCACCCCTCCACTTT. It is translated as CASSQDGARGSPLHF.

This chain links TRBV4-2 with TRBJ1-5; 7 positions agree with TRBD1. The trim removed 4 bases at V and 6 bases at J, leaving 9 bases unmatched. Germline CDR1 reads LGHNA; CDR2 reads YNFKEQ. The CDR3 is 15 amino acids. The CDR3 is CASSPSRDSFQPQHF. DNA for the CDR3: TGTGCCAGCAGCCCCAGTCGGGACAGTTTTCAGCCCCAGCATTTT.

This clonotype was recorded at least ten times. The CDR3 sequence: CSARLGTGQETQYF. Written as DNA, the CDR3 is TGCAGTGCTAGACTGGGGACAGGCCAAGAGACCCAGTACTTC. The genes are TRBV20-1 and TRBJ2-5; TRBD1 aligns across 8 bases. The trim removed 2 bases at V and 1 base at J, leaving 3 bases unmatched. The CDR3 extends over 14 amino acids. The germline CDR1 and CDR2 sequences are DFQATT and SNEGSKA (reference sequence).

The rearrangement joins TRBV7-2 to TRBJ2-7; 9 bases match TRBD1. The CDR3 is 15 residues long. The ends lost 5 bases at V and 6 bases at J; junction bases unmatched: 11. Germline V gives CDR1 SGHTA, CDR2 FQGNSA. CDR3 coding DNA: TGTGCCAGCAGCACCTGGGGGACAGGGCCCAGCGAGCAGTACTTC. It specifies CASSTWGTGPSEQYF.

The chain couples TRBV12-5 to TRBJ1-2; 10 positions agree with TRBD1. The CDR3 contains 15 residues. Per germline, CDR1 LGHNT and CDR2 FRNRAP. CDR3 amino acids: CASSRWTGGTYGYTF. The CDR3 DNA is TGTGCCAGCAGCCGCTGGACAGGGGGTACCTATGGCTACACCTTC.

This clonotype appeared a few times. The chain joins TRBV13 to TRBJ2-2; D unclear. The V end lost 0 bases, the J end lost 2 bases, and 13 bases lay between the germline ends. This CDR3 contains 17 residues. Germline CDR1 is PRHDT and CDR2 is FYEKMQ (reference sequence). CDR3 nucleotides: TGTGCCAGCAGCTTAGGTGGCCCCCCCTTTAACACCGGGGAGCTGTTTTTT. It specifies CASSLGGPPFNTGELFF.